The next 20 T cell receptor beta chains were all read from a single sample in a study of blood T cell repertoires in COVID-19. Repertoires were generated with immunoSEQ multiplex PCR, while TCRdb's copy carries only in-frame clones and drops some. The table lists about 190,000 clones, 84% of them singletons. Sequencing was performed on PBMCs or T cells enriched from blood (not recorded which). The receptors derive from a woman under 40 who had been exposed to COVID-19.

The CDR3 protein is CASTNAEGASRHF. The CDR3 DNA follows: TGTGCCAGCACGAACGCGGAGGGCGCCTCCCGCCACTTT. The V call is TRBV5-4, the J call TRBJ1-6; D gene unclear. The CDR3 spans 13 residues. Germline loops: CDR1 SGHNT, CDR2 YYREEE (reference sequence). Trimming took 6 bases from V and 18 from J, leaving 22 bases between them.

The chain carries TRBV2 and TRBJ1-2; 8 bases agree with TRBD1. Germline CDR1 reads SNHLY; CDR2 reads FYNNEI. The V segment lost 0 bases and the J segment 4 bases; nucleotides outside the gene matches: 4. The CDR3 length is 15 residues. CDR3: CASSEADRDLYGYTF. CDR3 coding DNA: TGTGCCAGCAGTGAAGCGGACAGGGACCTCTATGGCTACACCTTC.

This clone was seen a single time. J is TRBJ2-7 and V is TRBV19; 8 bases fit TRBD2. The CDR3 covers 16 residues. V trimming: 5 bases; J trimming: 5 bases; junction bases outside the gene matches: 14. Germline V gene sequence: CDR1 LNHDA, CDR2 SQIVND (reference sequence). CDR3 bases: TGTGCCAGTAGTCCAGACGGGACTAGATTTAGCCACGAGCAGTACTTC. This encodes CASSPDGTRFSHEQYF.

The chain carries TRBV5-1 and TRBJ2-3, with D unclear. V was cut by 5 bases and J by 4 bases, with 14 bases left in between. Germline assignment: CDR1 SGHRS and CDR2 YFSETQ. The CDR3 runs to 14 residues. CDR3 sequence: CASSPPFAPDTQYF. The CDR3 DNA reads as TGCGCCAGCAGTCCCCCCTTTGCGCCAGATACGCAGTATTTT.

Written as DNA, the CDR3 is TGTGCCAGCAGCCAAGATTACGGGAGCACAGATACGCAGTATTTT. Encoded protein: CASSQDYGSTDTQYF. The chain combines TRBV3-1 (or the pseudogene TRBV3-2) with TRBJ2-3; D is uncertain. The CDR3 runs 15 residues. Germline CDR1 and CDR2: LGHDT and YNNKEL (reference sequence). Trimming took 0 bases from V and 0 from J, leaving 7 bases between them.

The CDR3 bases are TGTGCCAGCAGTGAAGGTCTAGCGGGGGGGCAAGAGACCCAGTACTTC. Amino acid sequence: CASSEGLAGGQETQYF. The genes are TRBV2 and TRBJ2-5; 12 bases are shared with TRBD2. This CDR3 has 16 amino acids. V dropped 1 base and J dropped 2; count of bases not matched to a gene: 2. Germline-derived CDR1 and CDR2 are SNHLY and FYNNEI.

The CDR3 DNA follows: TGTGCCAGCAGCGCTTTACCCGGACTTAGTTACAATGAGCAGTTCTTC. This sequence encodes CASSALPGLSYNEQFF. The chain links TRBV7-8 to TRBJ2-1; tentatively, D is TRBD2 (5 bases). Germline V CDR1 and CDR2: SGHVS, FQNEAQ. This CDR3 is built from 16 residues. Trimming removed 5 bases at V and 4 bases at J, with 18 bases between.

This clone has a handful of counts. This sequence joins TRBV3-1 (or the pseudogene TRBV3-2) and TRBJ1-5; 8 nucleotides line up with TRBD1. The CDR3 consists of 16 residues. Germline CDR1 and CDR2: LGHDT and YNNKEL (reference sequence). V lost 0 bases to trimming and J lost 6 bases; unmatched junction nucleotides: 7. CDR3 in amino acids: CASSQDFGTGGQPQHF. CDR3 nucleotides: TGTGCCAGCAGCCAAGATTTCGGAACAGGGGGTCAGCCCCAGCATTTT.

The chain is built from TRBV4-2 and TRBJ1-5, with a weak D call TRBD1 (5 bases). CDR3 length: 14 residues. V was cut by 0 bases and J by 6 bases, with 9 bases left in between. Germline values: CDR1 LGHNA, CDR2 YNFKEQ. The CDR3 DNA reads TGTGCCAGCAGCCAAGATCTAGGGGTTCAGCCCCAGCATTTT. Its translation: CASSQDLGVQPQHF.

The CDR3 here is CASSPSGTGSGYEQYF. CDR3 coding DNA: TGCGCCAGCAGCCCATCCGGGACAGGGAGTGGGTACGAGCAGTACTTC. The V gene is TRBV4-1, the J gene TRBJ2-7, with 9 bases identical to TRBD1. The CDR3 consists of 16 residues. V lost 4 bases and J lost 4; bases outside the gene matches: 11. The germline V gene has CDR1 MGHRA and CDR2 YSYEKL.

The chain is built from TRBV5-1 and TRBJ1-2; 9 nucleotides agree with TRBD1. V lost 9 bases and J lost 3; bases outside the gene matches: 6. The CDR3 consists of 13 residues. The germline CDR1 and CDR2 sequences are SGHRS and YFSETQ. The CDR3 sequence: CATTGGADYGYTF. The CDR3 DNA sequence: TGCGCCACCACAGGGGGCGCGGACTATGGCTACACCTTC. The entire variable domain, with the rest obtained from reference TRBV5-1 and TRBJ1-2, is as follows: KAGVTQTPRYLIKTRGQQVTLSCSPISGHRSVSWYQQTPGQGLQFLFEYFSETQRNKGNFPGRFSGRQFSNSRSEMNVSTLELGDSALYLCATTGGADYGYTFGSGTRLTVV.

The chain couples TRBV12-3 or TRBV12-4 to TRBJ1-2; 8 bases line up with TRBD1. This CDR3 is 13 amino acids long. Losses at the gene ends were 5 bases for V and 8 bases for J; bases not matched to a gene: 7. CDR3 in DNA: TGTGCCAGCAGTCTCGCAGGGGGCGGCGGCTACACCTTC. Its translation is CASSLAGGGGYTF.

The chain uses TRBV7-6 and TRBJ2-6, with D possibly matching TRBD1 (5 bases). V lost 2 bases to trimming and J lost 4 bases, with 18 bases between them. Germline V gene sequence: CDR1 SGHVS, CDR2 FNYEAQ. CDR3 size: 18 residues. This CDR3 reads CASSLTLGALGGANVLTF. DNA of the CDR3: TGTGCCAGCAGCTTAACTTTAGGGGCCCTAGGCGGGGCCAACGTCCTGACTTTC. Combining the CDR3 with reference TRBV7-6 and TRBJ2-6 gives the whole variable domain GAGVSQSPRYKVTKRGQDVALRCDPISGHVSLYWYRQALGQGPEFLTYFNYEAQQDKSGLPNDRFSAERPEGSISTLTIQRTEQRDSAMYRCASSLTLGALGGANVLTFGAGSRLTVL.

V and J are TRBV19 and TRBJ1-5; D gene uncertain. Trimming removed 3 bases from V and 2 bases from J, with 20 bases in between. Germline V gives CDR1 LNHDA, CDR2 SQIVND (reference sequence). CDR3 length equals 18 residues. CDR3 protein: CASSIFFSGPSGNQPQHF. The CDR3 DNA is TGTGCCAGTAGTATCTTCTTCTCAGGCCCCTCGGGCAATCAGCCCCAGCATTTT. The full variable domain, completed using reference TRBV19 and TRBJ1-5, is DGGITQSPKYLFRKEGQNVTLSCEQNLNHDAMYWYRQDPGQGLRLIYYSQIVNDFQKGDIAEGYSVSREKKESFPLTVTSAQKNPTAFYLCASSIFFSGPSGNQPQHFGDGTRLSIL.

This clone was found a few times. The CDR3 loop reads CASSLEISRDRDLNEQFF. The CDR3 DNA reads TGTGCCAGCAGCTTAGAAATTTCCCGGGACAGGGATCTCAATGAGCAGTTCTTC. V usage is TRBV11-3 and J usage is TRBJ2-1, with 9 positions matching TRBD1. Germline lookup yields CDR1 SGHNT and CDR2 YENEEA. V lost 0 bases and J lost 6; bases outside the gene matches: 12. The CDR3 is 18 amino acids.

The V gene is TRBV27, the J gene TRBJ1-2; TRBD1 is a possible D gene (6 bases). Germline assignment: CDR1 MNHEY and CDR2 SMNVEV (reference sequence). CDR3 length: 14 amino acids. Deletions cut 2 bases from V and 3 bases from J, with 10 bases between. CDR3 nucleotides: TGTGCCAGCAGTTTAACAGGGTTGGACTATGGCTACACCTTC. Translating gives CASSLTGLDYGYTF.

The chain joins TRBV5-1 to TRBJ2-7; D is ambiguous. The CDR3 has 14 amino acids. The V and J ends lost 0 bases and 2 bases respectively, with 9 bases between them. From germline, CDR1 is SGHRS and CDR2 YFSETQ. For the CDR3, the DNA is TGCGCCAGCAGCTTGGAACAGCCACCCTACGAGCAGTACTTC. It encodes CASSLEQPPYEQYF.

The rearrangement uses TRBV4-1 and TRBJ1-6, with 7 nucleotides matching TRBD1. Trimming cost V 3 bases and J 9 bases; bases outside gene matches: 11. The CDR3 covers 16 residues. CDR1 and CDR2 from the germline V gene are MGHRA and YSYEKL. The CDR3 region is CASSQGTVPTGSPLHF. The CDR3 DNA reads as TGCGCCAGCAGCCAGGGGACAGTTCCTACTGGTTCACCCCTCCACTTT.

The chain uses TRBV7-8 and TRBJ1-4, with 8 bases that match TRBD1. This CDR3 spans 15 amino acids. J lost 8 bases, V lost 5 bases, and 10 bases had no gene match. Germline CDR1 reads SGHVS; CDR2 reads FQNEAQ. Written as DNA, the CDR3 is TGTGCCAGCAGCCATTCAGGGGGCCTGCAAGAAAAACTGTTTTTT. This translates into CASSHSGGLQEKLFF.

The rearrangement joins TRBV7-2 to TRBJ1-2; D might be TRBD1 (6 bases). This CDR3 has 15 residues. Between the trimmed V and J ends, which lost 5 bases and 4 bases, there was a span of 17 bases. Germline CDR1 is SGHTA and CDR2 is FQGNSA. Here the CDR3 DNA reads TGTGCCAGCAGCCCATCGGGGGGCATTTCCTATGGCTACACCTTC. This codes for CASSPSGGISYGYTF. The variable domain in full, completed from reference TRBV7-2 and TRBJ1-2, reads GAGVSQSPSNKVTEKGKDVELRCDPISGHTALYWYRQSLGQGLEFLIYFQGNSAPDKSGLPSDRFSAERTGGSVSTLTIQRTQQEDSAVYLCASSPSGGISYGYTFGSGTRLTVV.